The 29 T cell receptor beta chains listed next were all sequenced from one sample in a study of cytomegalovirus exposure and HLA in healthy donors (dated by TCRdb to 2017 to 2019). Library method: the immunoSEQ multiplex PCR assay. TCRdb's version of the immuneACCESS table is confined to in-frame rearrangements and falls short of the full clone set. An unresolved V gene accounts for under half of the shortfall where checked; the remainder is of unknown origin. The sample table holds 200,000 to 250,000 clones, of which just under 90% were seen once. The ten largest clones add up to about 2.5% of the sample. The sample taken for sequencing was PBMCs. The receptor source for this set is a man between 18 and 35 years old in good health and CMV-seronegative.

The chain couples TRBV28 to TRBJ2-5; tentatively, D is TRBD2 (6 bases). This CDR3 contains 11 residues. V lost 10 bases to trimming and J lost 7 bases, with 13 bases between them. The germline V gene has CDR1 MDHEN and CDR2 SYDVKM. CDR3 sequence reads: CATGGFGTQYF. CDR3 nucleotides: TGTGCCACCGGGGGTTTTGGGACCCAGTACTTC.

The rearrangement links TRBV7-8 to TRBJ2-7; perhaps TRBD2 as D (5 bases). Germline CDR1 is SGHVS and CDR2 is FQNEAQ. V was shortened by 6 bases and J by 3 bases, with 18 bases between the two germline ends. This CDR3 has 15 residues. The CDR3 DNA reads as TGTGCCAGCAGGGGGTTTGAGGGCAAGAACTACGAGCAGTACTTC. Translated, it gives CASRGFEGKNYEQYF.

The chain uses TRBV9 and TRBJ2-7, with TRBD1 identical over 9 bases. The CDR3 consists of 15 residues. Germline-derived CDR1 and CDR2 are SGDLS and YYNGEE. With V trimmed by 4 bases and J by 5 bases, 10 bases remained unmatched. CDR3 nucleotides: TGTGCCAGCAGCTCATACTCCGGGACAGGGAACGAGCAGTACTTC. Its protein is CASSSYSGTGNEQYF.

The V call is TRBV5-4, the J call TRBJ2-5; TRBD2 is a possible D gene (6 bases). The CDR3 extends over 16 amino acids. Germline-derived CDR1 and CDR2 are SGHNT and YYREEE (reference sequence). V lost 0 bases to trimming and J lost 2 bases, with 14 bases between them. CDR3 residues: CASSLGRVAAQETQYF. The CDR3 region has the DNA TGTGCCAGCAGCTTGGGGAGAGTAGCGGCTCAAGAGACCCAGTACTTC.

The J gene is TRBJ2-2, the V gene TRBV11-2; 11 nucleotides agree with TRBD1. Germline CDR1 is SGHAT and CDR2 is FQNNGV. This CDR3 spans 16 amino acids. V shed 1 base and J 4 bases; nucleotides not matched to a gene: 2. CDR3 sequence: CASSLVGQGATGELFF. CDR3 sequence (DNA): TGTGCCAGCAGCTTAGTAGGACAGGGGGCCACCGGGGAGCTGTTTTTT.

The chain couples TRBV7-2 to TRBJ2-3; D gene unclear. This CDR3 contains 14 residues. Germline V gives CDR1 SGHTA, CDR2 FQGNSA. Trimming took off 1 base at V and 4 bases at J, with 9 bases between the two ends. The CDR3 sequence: CASSLDGPADTQYF. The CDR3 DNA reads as TGTGCCAGCAGCTTAGATGGGCCCGCAGATACGCAGTATTTT.

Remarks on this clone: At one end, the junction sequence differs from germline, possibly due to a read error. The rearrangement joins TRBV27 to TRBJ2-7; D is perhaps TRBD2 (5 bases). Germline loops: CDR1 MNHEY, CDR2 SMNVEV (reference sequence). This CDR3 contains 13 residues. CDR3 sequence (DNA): TGTGCCAGCAGTTACGCCGGGCCCGGGGAGCAATACTTC. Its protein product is CASSYAGPGEQYF.

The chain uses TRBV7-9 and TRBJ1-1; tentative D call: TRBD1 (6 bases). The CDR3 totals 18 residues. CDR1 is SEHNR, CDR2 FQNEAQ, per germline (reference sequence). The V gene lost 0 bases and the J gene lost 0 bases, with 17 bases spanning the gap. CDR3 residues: CASSLARQVDFMNTEAFF. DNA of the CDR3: TGTGCCAGCAGCTTAGCCAGACAGGTTGACTTCATGAACACTGAAGCTTTCTTT.

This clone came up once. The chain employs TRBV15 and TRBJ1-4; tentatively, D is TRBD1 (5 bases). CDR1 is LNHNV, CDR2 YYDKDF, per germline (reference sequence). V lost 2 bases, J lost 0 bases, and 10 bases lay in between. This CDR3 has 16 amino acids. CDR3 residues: CATSRTKTATNEKLFF. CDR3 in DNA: TGTGCCACCAGCAGAACAAAGACAGCAACTAATGAAAAACTGTTTTTT.

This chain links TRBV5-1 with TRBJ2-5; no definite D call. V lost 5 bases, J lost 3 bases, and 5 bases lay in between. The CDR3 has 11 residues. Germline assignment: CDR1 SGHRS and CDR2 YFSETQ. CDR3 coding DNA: TGCGCCAGCAGTTCTAAAGAGACCCAGTACTTC. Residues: CASSSKETQYF.

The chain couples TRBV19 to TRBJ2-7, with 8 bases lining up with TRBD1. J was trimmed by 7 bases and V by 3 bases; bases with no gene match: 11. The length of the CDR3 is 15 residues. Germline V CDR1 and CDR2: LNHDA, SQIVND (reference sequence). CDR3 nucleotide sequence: TGTGCCAGTAGTATTGGTGACAGGGGTGTTTGGGAGCAGTACTTC. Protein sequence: CASSIGDRGVWEQYF.

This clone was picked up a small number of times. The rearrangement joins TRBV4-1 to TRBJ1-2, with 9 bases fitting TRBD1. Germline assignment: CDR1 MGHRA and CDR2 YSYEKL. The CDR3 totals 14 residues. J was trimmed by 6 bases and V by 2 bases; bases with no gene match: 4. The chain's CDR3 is CASSQPGTGNGYTF. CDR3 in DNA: TGCGCCAGCAGCCAACCGGGGACAGGGAATGGCTACACCTTC.

CDR3 sequence reads: CASSATGGQPQHF. As DNA, the CDR3 is TGCGCCAGCAGCGCGACAGGGGGTCAGCCCCAGCATTTT. V gene TRBV10-2 combines with J gene TRBJ1-5, with 9 bases identical to TRBD1. The CDR3 loop spans 13 amino acids. Per germline, CDR1 WSHSY and CDR2 SAAADI. V was pared by 6 bases and J by 6 bases, with 3 bases of the junction left unmatched.

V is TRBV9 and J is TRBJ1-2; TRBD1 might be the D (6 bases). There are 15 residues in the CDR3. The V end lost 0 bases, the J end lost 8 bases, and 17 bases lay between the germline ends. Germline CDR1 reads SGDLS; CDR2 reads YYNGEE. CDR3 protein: CASSVGMTGAGGYTF. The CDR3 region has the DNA TGTGCCAGCAGCGTAGGGATGACAGGCGCTGGGGGCTACACCTTC. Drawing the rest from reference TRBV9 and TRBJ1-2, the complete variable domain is DSGVTQTPKHLITATGQRVTLRCSPRSGDLSVYWYQQSLDQGLQFLIQYYNGEERAKGNILERFSAQQFPDLHSELNLSSLELGDSALYFCASSVGMTGAGGYTFGSGTRLTVV.

The CDR3: CASSQTRTNTQYF. The DNA for the CDR3 is TGCGCCAGCAGCCAGACAAGGACTAATACGCAGTATTTT. This rearrangement joins TRBV4-3 to TRBJ2-3, with D possibly matching TRBD2 (6 bases). The CDR3 loop spans 13 amino acids. V lost 3 bases to trimming and J lost 7 bases, with 11 bases between them. Germline V lookup: CDR1 LGHNA, CDR2 YSLEER.

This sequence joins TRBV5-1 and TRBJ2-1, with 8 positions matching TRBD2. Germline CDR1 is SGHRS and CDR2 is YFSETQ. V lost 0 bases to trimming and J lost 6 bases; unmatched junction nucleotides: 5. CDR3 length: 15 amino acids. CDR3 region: CASSLGGLEINEQFF. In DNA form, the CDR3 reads TGCGCCAGCAGCTTGGGGGGACTAGAGATCAATGAGCAGTTCTTC.

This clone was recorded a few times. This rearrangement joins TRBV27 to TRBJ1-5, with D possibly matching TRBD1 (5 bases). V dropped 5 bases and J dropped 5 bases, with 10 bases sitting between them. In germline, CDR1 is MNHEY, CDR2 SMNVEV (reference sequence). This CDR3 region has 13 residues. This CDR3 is CASSRAGDQPQHF. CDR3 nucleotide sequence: TGTGCCAGCAGTCGAGCGGGGGATCAGCCCCAGCATTTT.

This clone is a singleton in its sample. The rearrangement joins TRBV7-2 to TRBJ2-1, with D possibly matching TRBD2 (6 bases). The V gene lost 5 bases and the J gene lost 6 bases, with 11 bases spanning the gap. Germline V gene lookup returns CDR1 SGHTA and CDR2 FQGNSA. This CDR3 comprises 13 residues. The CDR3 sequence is CASSTPGGNEQFF. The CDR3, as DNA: TGTGCCAGCAGCACCCCCGGGGGCAATGAGCAGTTCTTC.

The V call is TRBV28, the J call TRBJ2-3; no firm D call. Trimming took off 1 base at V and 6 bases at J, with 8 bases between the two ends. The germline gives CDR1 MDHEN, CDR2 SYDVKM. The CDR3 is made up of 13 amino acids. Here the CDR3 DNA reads TGTGCCAGCAGTTTATCCCGGGTGGATACGCAGTATTTT. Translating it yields CASSLSRVDTQYF.

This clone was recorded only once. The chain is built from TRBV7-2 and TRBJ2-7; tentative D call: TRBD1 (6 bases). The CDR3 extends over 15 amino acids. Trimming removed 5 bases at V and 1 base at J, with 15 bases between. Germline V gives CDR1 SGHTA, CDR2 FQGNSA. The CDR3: CASSPTGTPSYEQYF. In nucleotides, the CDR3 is TGTGCCAGCAGCCCTACCGGGACACCTTCCTACGAGCAGTACTTC.

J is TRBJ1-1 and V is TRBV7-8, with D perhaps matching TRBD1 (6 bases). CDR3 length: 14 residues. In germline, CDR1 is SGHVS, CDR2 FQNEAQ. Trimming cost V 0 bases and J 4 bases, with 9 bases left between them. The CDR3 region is CASSLAAGATEAFF. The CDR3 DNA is TGTGCCAGCAGCTTAGCGGCAGGGGCCACTGAAGCTTTCTTT. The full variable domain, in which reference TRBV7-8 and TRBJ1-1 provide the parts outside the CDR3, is GAGVSQSPRYKVAKRGQDVALRCDPISGHVSLFWYQQALGQGPEFLTYFQNEAQLDKSGLPSDRFFAERPEGSVSTLKIQRTQQEDSAVYLCASSLAAGATEAFFGQGTRLTVV.

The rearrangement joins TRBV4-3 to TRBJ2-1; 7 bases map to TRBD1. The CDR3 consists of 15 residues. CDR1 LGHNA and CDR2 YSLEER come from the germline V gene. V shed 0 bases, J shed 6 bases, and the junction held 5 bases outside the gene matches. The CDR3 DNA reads TGCGCCAGCAGCCAAGAAGCCCCAGGGGGCAATGAGCAGTTCTTC. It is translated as CASSQEAPGGNEQFF.

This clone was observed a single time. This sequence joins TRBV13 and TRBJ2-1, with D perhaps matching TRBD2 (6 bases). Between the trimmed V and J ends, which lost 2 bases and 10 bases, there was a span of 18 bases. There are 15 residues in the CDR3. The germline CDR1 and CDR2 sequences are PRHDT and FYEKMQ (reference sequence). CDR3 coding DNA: TGTGCCAGCAGCTTAACCGGACTAACGAAGGTGGAGCAGTTCTTC. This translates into CASSLTGLTKVEQFF. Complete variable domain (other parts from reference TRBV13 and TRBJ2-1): AAGVIQSPRHLIKEKRETATLKCYPIPRHDTVYWYQQGPGQDPQFLISFYEKMQSDKGSIPDRFSAQQFSDYHSELNMSSLELGDSALYFCASSLTGLTKVEQFFGPGTRLTVL.

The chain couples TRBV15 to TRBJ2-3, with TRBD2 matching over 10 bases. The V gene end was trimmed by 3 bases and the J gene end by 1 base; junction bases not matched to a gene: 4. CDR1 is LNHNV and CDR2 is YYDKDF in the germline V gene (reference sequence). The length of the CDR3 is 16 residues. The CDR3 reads CATSSGLAGGTDTQYF. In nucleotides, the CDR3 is TGTGCCACCAGCAGCGGCCTAGCGGGAGGCACAGATACGCAGTATTTT.

The chain's CDR3 is CASSDLDRGNSPLHF. The CDR3 DNA reads as TGTGCCAGCAGTGACTTAGACAGGGGCAATTCACCCCTCCACTTT. This chain connects TRBV28 to TRBJ1-6; TRBD1 matches 8 bases. Germline values: CDR1 MDHEN, CDR2 SYDVKM. Trimming took 5 bases from V and 7 from J; bases not matched to a gene: 7. This CDR3 is 15 amino acids long.

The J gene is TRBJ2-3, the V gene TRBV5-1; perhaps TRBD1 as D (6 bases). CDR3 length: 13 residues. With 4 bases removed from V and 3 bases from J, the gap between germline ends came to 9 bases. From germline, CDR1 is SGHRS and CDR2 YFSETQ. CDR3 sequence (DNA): TGCGCCAGCAGCATACAGGGAACAGATACGCAGTATTTT. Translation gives CASSIQGTDTQYF.

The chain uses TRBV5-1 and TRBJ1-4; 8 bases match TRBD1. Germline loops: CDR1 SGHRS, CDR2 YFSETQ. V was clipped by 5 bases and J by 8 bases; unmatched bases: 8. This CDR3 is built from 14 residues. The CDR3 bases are TGCGCCAGCAGGGGCGGACAGGGAAGCGAAAAACTGTTTTTT. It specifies CASRGGQGSEKLFF.

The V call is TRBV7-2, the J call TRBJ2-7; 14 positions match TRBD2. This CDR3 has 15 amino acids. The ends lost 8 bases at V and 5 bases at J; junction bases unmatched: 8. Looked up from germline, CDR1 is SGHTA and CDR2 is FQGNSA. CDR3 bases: TGTGCCAGCCGCCTCGGGACTAGCGGGAGTGACGAGCAGTACTTC. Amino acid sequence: CASRLGTSGSDEQYF.

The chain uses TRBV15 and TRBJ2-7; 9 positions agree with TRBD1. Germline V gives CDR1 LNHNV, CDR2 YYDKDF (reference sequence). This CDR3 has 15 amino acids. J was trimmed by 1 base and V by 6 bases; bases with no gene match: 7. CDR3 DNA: TGTGCCACCAGAGAAAACAGGGGGCTGTCCTACGAGCAGTACTTC. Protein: CATRENRGLSYEQYF.